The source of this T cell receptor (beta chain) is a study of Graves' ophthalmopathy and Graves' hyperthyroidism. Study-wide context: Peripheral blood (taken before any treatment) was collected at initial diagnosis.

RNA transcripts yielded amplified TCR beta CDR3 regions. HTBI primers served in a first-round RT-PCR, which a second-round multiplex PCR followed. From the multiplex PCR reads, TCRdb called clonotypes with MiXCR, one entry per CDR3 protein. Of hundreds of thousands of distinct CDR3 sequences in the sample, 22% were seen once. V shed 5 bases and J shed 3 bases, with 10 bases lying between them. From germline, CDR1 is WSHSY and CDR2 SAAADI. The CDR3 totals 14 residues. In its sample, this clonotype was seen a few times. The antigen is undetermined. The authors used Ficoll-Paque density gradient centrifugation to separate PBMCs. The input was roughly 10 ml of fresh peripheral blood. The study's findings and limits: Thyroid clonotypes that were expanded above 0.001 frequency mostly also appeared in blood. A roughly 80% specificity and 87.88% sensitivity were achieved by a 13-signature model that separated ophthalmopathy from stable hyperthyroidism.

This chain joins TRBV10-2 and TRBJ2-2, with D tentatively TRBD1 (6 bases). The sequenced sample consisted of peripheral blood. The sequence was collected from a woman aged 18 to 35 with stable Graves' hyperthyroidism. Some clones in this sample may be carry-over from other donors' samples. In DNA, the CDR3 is TGCGCCAGCAGTAAGGGGGAATACACCGGGGAGCTGTTTTTT. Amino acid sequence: CASSKGEYTGELFF.